One and the same sample provided the 25 T cell receptor beta chains below, sequenced in a study of shared clonotypes between healthy human individuals. Clones were sequenced by immunoSEQ multiplex PCR, and TCRdb holds only the in-frame ones, with some missing. This table holds about 1.1 million clones, roughly 80% found once. The sequenced sample consisted of memory CD4+ T cells from PBMCs. Subset defined: CD45RA-negative fraction. These receptors were obtained from a young man in good health. Some clones in this sample may be carry-over from other donors' samples.

The rearrangement uses TRBV6-6 and TRBJ1-4; D remains unclear. V was shortened by 6 bases and J by 5 bases, with 4 bases between the two germline ends. Germline V CDR1 and CDR2: MNHNY, SVGAGI (reference sequence). The CDR3 loop spans 11 amino acids. CDR3 sequence reads: CASRGNEKLFF. The CDR3, as DNA: TGTGCCAGCAGGGGAAATGAAAAACTGTTTTTT.

The rearrangement links TRBV14 to TRBJ2-3; 10 positions agree with TRBD2. The CDR3 is 19 residues long. Per germline, CDR1 SGHDN and CDR2 FVKESK. V shed 1 base and J 2 bases; nucleotides not matched to a gene: 12. The CDR3 protein is CASSQVRAGGPDLTDTQYF. CDR3 in DNA: TGTGCCAGCAGCCAAGTCCGAGCGGGAGGGCCTGATCTCACAGATACGCAGTATTTT.

The V call is TRBV18, the J call TRBJ2-1; 8 nucleotides agree with TRBD1. V shed 3 bases, J shed 7 bases, and the junction held 8 bases outside the gene matches. CDR1 is KGHSH, CDR2 LQKENI, per germline. The length of the CDR3 is 15 residues. This CDR3 is CASSPQGAVGNEQFF. The CDR3 bases are TGTGCCAGCTCACCTCAGGGGGCGGTAGGGAATGAGCAGTTCTTC. Using reference TRBV18 and TRBJ2-1 for the parts outside the CDR3, the full variable domain is NAGVMQNPRHLVRRRGQEARLRCSPMKGHSHVYWYRQLPEEGLKFMVYLQKENIIDESGMPKERFSAEFPKEGPSILRIQQVVRGDSAAYFCASSPQGAVGNEQFFGPGTRLTVL.

Notes on this clone: Other DNA sequences in this specimen translate into the identical CDR3. This rearrangement joins TRBV5-1 to TRBJ2-3, with 7 nucleotides matching TRBD1. Germline V gives CDR1 SGHRS, CDR2 YFSETQ. This CDR3 region has 15 residues. Trimming cost V 0 bases and J 1 base; bases outside gene matches: 2. This CDR3 reads CASSLDRGGTDTQYF. In DNA, the CDR3 is TGCGCCAGCAGCTTGGACAGGGGAGGCACAGATACGCAGTATTTT.

This CDR3 is CATSKDSYEQYF. CDR3 bases: TGTGCCACGAGTAAGGACTCCTACGAGCAGTACTTC. V and J are TRBV10-3 and TRBJ2-7; D gene unclear. This CDR3 is 12 amino acids long. Germline CDR1 is ENHRY and CDR2 is SYGVKD. The V and J ends lost 10 bases and 0 bases respectively, with 10 bases between them.

The V call is TRBV11-2, the J call TRBJ1-2, with a weak D call TRBD1 (5 bases). Germline V lookup: CDR1 SGHAT, CDR2 FQNNGV. V lost 4 bases, J lost 7 bases, and 22 bases lay in between. This CDR3 spans 16 amino acids. CDR3 loop: CASSSPTGRGEGGYTF. In nucleotides, the CDR3 is TGTGCCAGCAGCTCCCCAACCGGGAGGGGCGAAGGTGGCTACACCTTC.

The chain uses TRBV5-1 and TRBJ2-1, with TRBD2 as a possible D gene (5 bases). Trimming cost V 3 bases and J 5 bases, with 12 bases left between them. The CDR3 covers 14 residues. CDR1 and CDR2 from the germline V gene are SGHRS and YFSETQ. The CDR3 region is CASSSTGLNNEQFF. CDR3 coding DNA: TGCGCCAGCAGCTCGACCGGACTTAACAATGAGCAGTTCTTC.

The chain employs TRBV30 and TRBJ2-3; D is undetermined. Trimming shortened V by 2 bases and J by 4 bases, and 22 bases separated the two germline ends. Germline CDR1 is GTSNPN and CDR2 is SVGIG (reference sequence). The CDR3 has 17 residues. CDR3 region: CAWSFTRPVASADTQYF. CDR3 coding DNA: TGTGCCTGGAGTTTTACGCGCCCGGTGGCAAGCGCAGATACGCAGTATTTT. The whole variable domain, filled in from reference TRBV30 and TRBJ2-3, reads SQTIHQWPATLVQPVGSPLSLECTVEGTSNPNLYWYRQAAGRGLQLLFYSVGIGQISSEVPQNLSASRPQDRQFILSSKKLLLSDSGFYLCAWSFTRPVASADTQYFGPGTRLTVL.

The rearrangement joins TRBV29-1 to TRBJ2-3; the D gene is possibly TRBD1 (5 bases). Per germline, CDR1 SQVTM and CDR2 ANQGSEA. V lost 4 bases, J lost 6 bases, and 20 bases lay in between. CDR3 size: 15 residues. The CDR3 sequence: CSVVGNRKGPDTQYF. The CDR3 DNA is TGCAGCGTTGTCGGTAATCGAAAGGGGCCCGATACGCAGTATTTT.

V usage is TRBV7-8 and J usage is TRBJ1-2; weak D call: TRBD1 (6 bases). Trimming shortened V by 4 bases and J by 1 base, and 19 bases separated the two germline ends. The CDR3 is 17 residues long. Germline CDR1 is SGHVS and CDR2 is FQNEAQ. CDR3 in DNA: TGTGCCAGCAGCTCGCGGGGGAACAGGGACCGTAACTATGGCTACACCTTC. The encoded protein is CASSSRGNRDRNYGYTF.

J is TRBJ2-1 and V is TRBV30, with D perhaps being TRBD1 or TRBD2 (5 bases each). The CDR3 length is 15 residues. The V gene lost 2 bases and the J gene lost 6 bases, with 17 bases spanning the gap. Germline V CDR1 and CDR2: GTSNPN, SVGIG (reference sequence). This chain's CDR3 is CAWSRFRVGGNEQFF. The CDR3, as DNA: TGTGCCTGGAGTAGATTCAGGGTTGGGGGCAATGAGCAGTTCTTC.

The chain has TRBV5-4 and TRBJ2-5; no clear D. Germline CDR1 reads SGHNT; CDR2 reads YYREEE (reference sequence). Trimming took 0 bases from V and 0 from J, leaving 9 bases between them. There are 15 residues in the CDR3. CDR3 DNA sequence: TGTGCCAGCAGCTTGGGACGGCGTTACCAAGAGACCCAGTACTTC. Residues: CASSLGRRYQETQYF.

This chain connects TRBV4-2 to TRBJ2-7; the match to TRBD1 covers 8 bases. The CDR3 covers 14 residues. The germline V gene encodes CDR1 LGHNA and CDR2 YNFKEQ. V was pared by 1 base and J by 4 bases, with 3 bases of the junction left unmatched. For the CDR3, the DNA is TGTGCCAGCAGCCAAGGCCGACAGGGGTACGAGCAGTACTTC. This sequence encodes CASSQGRQGYEQYF.

The sample holds one count of this clone. The gene calls are TRBV19 and TRBJ2-3, with D possibly being TRBD2 (5 bases). The CDR3 is 13 amino acids. Germline-derived CDR1 and CDR2 are LNHDA and SQIVND (reference sequence). V shed 9 bases and J shed 2 bases, with 12 bases lying between them. The CDR3 reads CASRMTTTDTQYF. CDR3 DNA sequence: TGTGCCAGCAGAATGACTACCACAGATACGCAGTATTTT.

As regards this clone: Being one base from a much bigger clone, this may be a read error. Other nucleotide sequences in the sample specify the same CDR3. The rearrangement links TRBV4-3 to TRBJ2-7, with 9 bases matching TRBD1. The CDR3 has 13 amino acids. CDR1 and CDR2 (germline): LGHNA, YSLEER. Trimming removed 3 bases from V and 5 bases from J; junction bases left unmatched: 2. The DNA of the CDR3 is TGCGCCAGCAGCCAGAGGACAGGGGACGAGCAGTACTTC. This sequence encodes CASSQRTGDEQYF.

This rearrangement joins TRBV7-9 to TRBJ2-2; D could derive from TRBD1 or TRBD2 (5 bases each). The CDR3 is 14 amino acids. Deletions cut 6 bases from V and 0 bases from J, with 8 bases between. Germline lookup yields CDR1 SEHNR and CDR2 FQNEAQ (reference sequence). For the CDR3, the DNA is TGTGCCAGCAGACAGGACTCGAACACCGGGGAGCTGTTTTTT. It encodes CASRQDSNTGELFF. Complete variable domain (other parts from reference TRBV7-9 and TRBJ2-2): DTGVSQNPRHKITKRGQNVTFRCDPISEHNRLYWYRQTLGQGPEFLTYFQNEAQLEKSRLLSDRFSAERPKGSFSTLEIQRTEQGDSAMYLCASRQDSNTGELFFGEGSRLTVL.

V usage is TRBV29-1 and J usage is TRBJ1-5; no clear D gene. Germline lookup yields CDR1 SQVTM and CDR2 ANQGSEA. The CDR3 is 14 amino acids. V lost 4 bases and J lost 0, with 10 bases in between. CDR3 bases: TGCAGCGTTGGAAGCCATTATAGCAATCAGCCCCAGCATTTT. Translating gives CSVGSHYSNQPQHF.

This clone was observed a single time. This sequence joins TRBV10-3 and TRBJ2-3; 11 bases are shared with TRBD2. The CDR3 extends over 15 amino acids. V dropped 5 bases and J dropped 6; count of bases not matched to a gene: 7. Germline V gene data show CDR1 as ENHRY and CDR2 as SYGVKD. CDR3 in amino acids: CAISLTSGSRDTQYF. CDR3 DNA: TGTGCCATCAGTCTAACTAGCGGGAGTAGGGATACGCAGTATTTT.

This chain links TRBV4-3 with TRBJ1-5; D ambiguous. V was cut by 0 bases and J by 3 bases, with 12 bases left in between. Germline assignment: CDR1 LGHNA and CDR2 YSLEER. There are 16 residues in the CDR3. CDR3 coding DNA: TGCGCCAGCAGCCAAGACTTTCAGGCCAACAATCAGCCCCAGCATTTT. It translates to CASSQDFQANNQPQHF.

The rearrangement links TRBV2 to TRBJ2-3; 7 bases agree with TRBD1. V dropped 6 bases and J dropped 4; count of bases not matched to a gene: 10. This CDR3 comprises 15 residues. The V gene's germline CDR1 is SNHLY and CDR2 FYNNEI. In DNA form, the CDR3 reads TGTGCCAGCAGACCTGAACAGGGGCGAGCAGATACGCAGTATTTT. Its translation is CASRPEQGRADTQYF.

The chain is built from TRBV14 and TRBJ2-7; tentatively, D is TRBD1 (6 bases). V lost 2 bases and J 6 bases, leaving 17 bases between the germline ends. Germline assignment: CDR1 SGHDN and CDR2 FVKESK. The length of the CDR3 is 15 residues. CDR3 in amino acids: CASSQTQGGTSEQYF. Written as DNA, the CDR3 is TGTGCCAGCAGCCAAACACAGGGCGGAACTTCCGAGCAGTACTTC.

This clone was counted a few times. In the same sample, other DNA sequences code for this CDR3. This chain links TRBV27 with TRBJ2-3, with 10 bases matching TRBD2. The CDR3 is 16 amino acids. Trimming removed 6 bases from V and 0 bases from J; junction bases left unmatched: 6. Germline assignment: CDR1 MNHEY and CDR2 SMNVEV (reference sequence). CDR3 DNA sequence: TGTGCCAGCAGGATCCTAGCGGGAGCTAGCACAGATACGCAGTATTTT. The encoded protein is CASRILAGASTDTQYF.

This clone has only one observation. The rearrangement uses TRBV5-6 and TRBJ2-4, with D maybe TRBD2 (6 bases). This CDR3 contains 12 residues. Germline V lookup: CDR1 SGHDT, CDR2 YYEEEE. V lost 1 base and J 9 bases, leaving 8 bases between the germline ends. CDR3 protein: CASSLRRGIQYF. CDR3 nucleotide sequence: TGTGCCAGCAGCTTGCGGCGGGGCATTCAGTACTTC.

This clone has more than one count but fewer than ten. V is TRBV5-1 and J is TRBJ1-5; 9 nucleotides align to TRBD1. V was pared by 4 bases and J by 7 bases, with 6 bases of the junction left unmatched. CDR3 length: 14 amino acids. Germline V gene sequence: CDR1 SGHRS, CDR2 YFSETQ. Here the CDR3 reads CASSPGQGRQPQHF. CDR3 DNA sequence: TGCGCCAGCAGCCCGGGACAGGGACGCCAGCCCCAGCATTTT.

The V and J genes are TRBV2 and TRBJ1-4; D is uncertain. V lost 5 bases and J 10 bases, leaving 11 bases between the germline ends. Germline V gene sequence: CDR1 SNHLY, CDR2 FYNNEI. The length of the CDR3 is 12 residues. The CDR3 spells CASSYQDRKLFF. Here the CDR3 DNA reads TGTGCCAGCAGTTATCAAGACCGAAAACTGTTTTTT.